The source of this T cell receptor beta chain is a study of Graves' ophthalmopathy and Graves' hyperthyroidism. The sample holds many counts of this clonotype. The authors amplified TCR beta CDR3 regions, and they did so from RNA transcripts for repertoire sequencing. The authors performed first-round RT-PCR with HTBI primers and then a second-round multiplex PCR. From the multiplex PCR reads, TCRdb called clonotypes with MiXCR, one entry per CDR3 protein. In the table there are a few hundred thousand distinct CDR3 sequences, approximately 20% of which are singletons. The clonotype comes from a woman younger than 30 with Graves' ophthalmopathy. The sample was peripheral blood.

The CDR3 coding sequence is TGCAGCGCCCCGTTGCAGGGGGGGGGGGAGACCCAGTACTTC. Translation: CSAPLQGGGETQYF. The gene calls are TRBV29-1 and TRBJ2-5; D assignment may be TRBD1 or TRBD2 (7 bases each). The V and J ends lost 7 bases and 5 bases respectively, with 20 bases between them. The CDR3 loop spans 14 amino acids. Germline V gene sequence: CDR1 SQVTM, CDR2 ANQGSEA.